Sequencing of this TCR beta chain was carried out in a study of type 1 and type 2 diabetes patients. The overall study: CD4+ or CD8+ T cells were positively selected from PBMCs with microbeads. Across the study, 15 million to 20 million paired-end reads were produced.

Findings and caveats of the study: Unmatched age and gender across groups might bias interpretation.

The PCR template was genomic DNA. Multiplex PCR with 30 forward and 13 reverse primers amplified the TCR beta CDR3. One entry per CDR3 protein, called by TCRdb with MiXCR from the multiplex PCR reads. The sample holds about 270,000 distinct CDR3 sequences; around 50% are singletons and the top ten take 12% to 15%. CDR3 length: 17 residues. The germline V and J ends were trimmed by 3 bases and 1 base, with 21 bases remaining between them. In germline, CDR1 is DFQATT, CDR2 SNEGSKA (reference sequence). This clonotype was detected once. Its antigen is unidentified. Other autoimmune diseases and infections within the past four weeks excluded donors.

The specimen was peripheral blood mononuclear cells (PBMCs). This sequence joins TRBV20-1 and TRBJ1-2, with a possible D match to TRBD1 (5 bases). This TCR came from a man aged 18 to 30 with type 2 diabetes. This CDR3 is CSARGIAGQALNYGYTF. The CDR3 coding sequence is TGCAGTGCTAGGGGTATAGCAGGACAAGCTCTTAACTATGGCTACACCTTC.